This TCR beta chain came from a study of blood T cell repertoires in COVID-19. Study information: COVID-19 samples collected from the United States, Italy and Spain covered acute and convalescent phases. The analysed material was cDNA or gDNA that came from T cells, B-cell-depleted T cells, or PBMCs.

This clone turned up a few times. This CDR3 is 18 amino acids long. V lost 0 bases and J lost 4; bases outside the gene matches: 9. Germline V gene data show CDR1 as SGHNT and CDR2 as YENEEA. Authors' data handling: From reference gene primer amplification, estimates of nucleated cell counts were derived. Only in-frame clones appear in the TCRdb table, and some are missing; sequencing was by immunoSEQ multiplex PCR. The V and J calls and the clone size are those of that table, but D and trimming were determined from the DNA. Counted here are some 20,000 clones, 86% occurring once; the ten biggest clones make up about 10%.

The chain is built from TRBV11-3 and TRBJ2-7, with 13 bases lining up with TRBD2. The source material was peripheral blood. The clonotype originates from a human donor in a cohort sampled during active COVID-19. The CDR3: CASSLERFGTSGTYEQYF. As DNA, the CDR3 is TGTGCCAGCAGCTTAGAGCGTTTCGGGACTAGCGGGACTTACGAGCAGTACTTC.